This T cell receptor beta chain was sequenced in a study of a mutant IDH1 vaccine in newly diagnosed glioma. Study context: Among treated patients, about 60% were male and 37.5% female, and mean age was about 41 years. Patients' prior therapy spanned radiotherapy, temozolomide, or both; most underwent both.

Profiling relied on immunoSEQ multiplex PCR, and the TCRdb table lists in-frame clones only, not all of them. Counted here are around 87,000 clones, approximately 83% occurring once; the ten biggest clones make up around 7%. Time point: baseline, week 1 (first vaccination visit). Treatment: pre-vaccination baseline after standard-of-care therapy. Diagnosis in the donors showed new WHO grade 3 or 4 astrocytomas that were IDH1-mutant and ATRX-lost. Germline CDR1 reads MNHEY; CDR2 reads SMNVEV (reference sequence). V was clipped by 2 bases and J by 0 bases, with 13 bases between them. There are 16 residues in the CDR3.

The TCR sequence derives from a woman between 50 and 59 years old with glioma. The gene calls are TRBV27 and TRBJ1-2, with D unresolved. Sequencing used PBMCs, obtained from a glioma patient treated with radiotherapy, temozolomide or both. CDR3 residues: CASSLRQSYTNYGYTF. In nucleotides, the CDR3 is TGTGCCAGCAGTTTACGGCAGTCTTATACTAACTATGGCTACACCTTC.